This TCR beta chain was identified in a study of T cell responses to AZD1222 COVID-19 vaccine. Across the whole study: Second-dose recipients at about 4 or about 12 weeks were treated as one pooled group.

The CDR3 consists of 15 residues. Between the trimmed V and J ends, which lost 0 bases and 9 bases, there was a span of 15 bases. Germline V gives CDR1 LNHNV, CDR2 YYDKDF (reference sequence). Study conclusions and caveats: It should be noted that donors were predominantly white British and more often female, and clonal diversity was possibly underestimated. Sampling captured repertoires only after the peak T cell response. Mapped onto spike, vaccine-associated CD4 TCRs spanned it and were dominant at 160-218 and 743-854.

Here immunoSEQ multiplex PCR was the method, and the copy in TCRdb shows in-frame clones only, minus some. The data hold more than 150,000 clones, with 85% to 95% observed a single time. A word on this clone: The antigen is undetermined.

Sequenced here: peripheral blood, sampled on day 0 of AZD1222 vaccination. The chain employs TRBV15 and TRBJ2-1; tentatively, D is TRBD2 (5 bases). This receptor was taken from an adult in good health. The CDR3, as DNA: TGTGCCACCAGCAGAGATACAAGTGGTCGGGGTGAGCAGTTCTTC. Its protein is CATSRDTSGRGEQFF. The full variable domain, with the rest looked up from reference TRBV15 and TRBJ2-1, is DAMVIQNPRYQVTQFGKPVTLSCSQTLNHNVMYWYQQKSSQAPKLLFHYYDKDFNNEADTPDNFQSRRPNTSFCFLDIRSPGLGDTAMYLCATSRDTSGRGEQFFGPGTRLTVL.